A selection of T cell receptor beta chains follows, all from one sample in a study of OX40 agonist ivuxolimab in advanced cancers. Assay: immunoSEQ multiplex PCR; the TCRdb copy retains only in-frame clones and omits some. This table holds about 59,000 clones, around 85% found once. Sequenced here: CD4+ or CD8+ T cells sorted from blood, sampled in a trial of the OX40 agonist ivuxolimab. The receptors come from an adult with an advanced solid tumor such as melanoma, head and neck, liver or kidney cancer. The CDR3 runs from the conserved cysteine through the conserved F or W. A D gene is named only where the DNA matches it firmly. Where a row states a size, it is once, few, many or the class of an expanded clone; other rows omit it.

TRBV5-4	TRBJ2-7	TRBD2	.	CASSLGVGGTYEQYF	TGTGCCAGCAGCTTGGGGGTGGGAGGGACCTACGAGCAGTACTTC
TRBV21-1	TRBJ2-3	.	.	CASSMRVPQTDTQYF	TGTGCCAGCAGCATGCGGGTCCCTCAAACAGATACGCAGTATTTT
TRBV6-5	TRBJ2-7	.	.	CASSKWGDSGYEQYF	TGTGCCAGCAGCAAATGGGGGGACAGCGGCTACGAGCAGTACTTC
TRBV7-7	TRBJ2-1	TRBD2	.	CASSPGGGNEQFF	TGTGCTAGCAGCCCCGGCGGGGGAAATGAGCAGTTCTTC
TRBV7-3	TRBJ2-1	TRBD2	.	CASSLLGTSGRILFF	TGTGCCAGCAGCTTACTAGGGACTAGCGGGAGGATCCTGTTCTTC
TRBV28	TRBJ2-3	TRBD2	.	CASSYWRGASTDTQYF	TGTGCCAGCAGCTATTGGCGGGGGGCAAGCACAGATACGCAGTATTTT
TRBV19	TRBJ2-7	.	.	CASSLGPRIGEQYF	TGTGCCAGTAGTTTGGGACCGCGGATTGGGGAGCAGTACTTC
TRBV5-8	TRBJ2-6	.	.	CASSFRTFSGANVLTF	TGTGCCAGCAGCTTTCGGACCTTCTCTGGGGCCAACGTCCTGACTTTC
TRBV28	TRBJ2-4	.	.	CASSFSGAKNIQYF	TGTGCCAGCAGTTTTAGTGGGGCCAAAAACATTCAGTACTTC
TRBV30	TRBJ1-5	.	.	CAWSVPPNQPQHF	TGTGCCTGGAGTGTACCCCCCAATCAGCCCCAGCATTTT
TRBV29-1	TRBJ2-6	.	.	CSVLGISGANVLTF	TGCAGCGTGCTAGGGATATCTGGGGCCAACGTCCTGACTTTC
TRBV30	TRBJ1-6	.	once	CAWSVRGGNSPLHF	TGTGCCTGGAGTGTACGGGGGGGGAATTCACCCCTCCACTTT
TRBV10-3	TRBJ1-5	.	.	CAISQTENSNQPQHF	TGTGCCATCAGTCAAACAGAGAATAGCAATCAGCCCCAGCATTTT
TRBV11-1	TRBJ2-5	.	.	CASSRRTDQETQYF	TGTGCCAGCAGCCGACGGACAGACCAAGAGACCCAGTACTTC
TRBV30	TRBJ2-3	.	.	CAWSVRDASTDTQYF	TGTGCCTGGAGTGTACGGGACGCTAGCACAGATACGCAGTATTTT
TRBV4-1	TRBJ2-7	TRBD2	.	CASSQAIVPSGTYEQYF	TGCGCCAGCAGCCAAGCTATTGTTCCTAGCGGGACCTACGAGCAGTACTTC
TRBV9	TRBJ2-3	.	.	CASSKTQGIIDTQYF	TGTGCCAGCAGCAAAACTCAGGGTATTATAGATACGCAGTATTTT
TRBV30	TRBJ1-4	TRBD1	once	CALRDRGLTNEKLFF	TGTGCCTTGAGGGACAGGGGGCTAACTAATGAAAAACTGTTTTTT
TRBV6-9	TRBJ2-3	TRBD2	.	CASSYGAAGNFTDTQYF	TGTGCCAGCAGTTATGGGGCAGCGGGGAATTTCACAGATACGCAGTATTTT
TRBV9	TRBJ1-1	.	.	CASSVGSRTEAFF	TGTGCCAGCAGCGTGGGTAGTAGAACTGAAGCTTTCTTT
TRBV7-4	TRBJ2-7	.	once	CASSTRDLTYEQYF	TGTGCCAGCAGCACCCGGGACCTTACTTACGAGCAGTACTTC
TRBV7-9	TRBJ2-5	TRBD1	.	CASSLDRGKETQYF	TGTGCCAGCAGTTTGGACAGGGGAAAAGAGACCCAGTACTTC
TRBV28	TRBJ1-2	.	.	CASRQRLYGYTF	TGTGCCAGCAGGCAAAGGCTCTATGGCTACACCTTC
TRBV19	TRBJ2-3	.	.	CASNRDRTDTQYF	TGTGCCAGTAACAGGGACCGCACAGATACGCAGTATTTT
TRBV18	TRBJ2-5	.	.	CASSPQVETQYF	TGTGCCAGCTCACCGCAGGTGGAGACCCAGTACTTC
TRBV28	TRBJ2-1	TRBD2	.	CASSPTSGRAVEQFF	TGTGCCAGCAGTCCGACTAGCGGGAGGGCCGTTGAGCAGTTCTTC
TRBV19	TRBJ2-1	.	.	CASSSMDSYNEQFF	TGTGCCAGTAGTTCCATGGACAGTTACAATGAGCAGTTCTTC
TRBV27	TRBJ2-7	.	.	CASSSQANEQYF	TGTGCCAGCAGTTCGCAGGCTAACGAGCAGTACTTC
TRBV19	TRBJ1-2	.	.	CASSIYGNPYGYTF	TGTGCCAGTAGTATATACGGCAACCCCTATGGCTACACCTTC
TRBV28	TRBJ2-3	TRBD1	.	CATHRQGAPDTQYF	TGTGCCACGCATCGACAGGGGGCTCCGGATACGCAGTATTTT
TRBV20-1	TRBJ1-2	.	.	CSATTPGGYTF	TGCAGTGCTACGACACCCGGGGGGTACACCTTC